The 32 T cell receptor beta chains presented below share a single source sample, sequenced in a study of beta chain features in type 1 diabetes. Their specific antigens are unknown. Expressed TCRB transcripts were sequenced because the entire RNA isolate underwent reverse transcription. Profiled with immunoSEQ multiplex PCR; TCRdb holds only in-frame clones, not every one. The repertoire holds about 70,000 clones, just under 50% seen once, with 0.7% in the top ten. Study-wide results and caveats: When Type 1 diabetes patients were examined, their TCRB CDR3s proved moderately but significantly shorter in all four CD4+ subsets.

Input material: central memory CD4+ T cells from blood. These receptors all stem from a man between 25 and 39 years old with type 1 diabetes.

The chain links TRBV5-1 to TRBJ2-1; 9 bases agree with TRBD2. V gave up 4 bases and J gave up 8 bases; unmatched junction bases: 16. In germline, CDR1 is SGHRS, CDR2 YFSETQ. The CDR3 runs 17 residues. As DNA, the CDR3 is TGCGCCAGCAGCGACTCGGCGGGTAGCGGGAGAGGTCATGAGCAGTTCTTC. Its translation: CASSDSAGSGRGHEQFF.

The V and J genes are TRBV25-1 and TRBJ1-4; 7 nucleotides line up with TRBD1. CDR1 MGHDK and CDR2 SYGVNS come from the germline V gene. CDR3 size: 14 residues. The ends lost 6 bases at V and 7 bases at J; junction bases unmatched: 8. The CDR3, as DNA: TGTGCCAGCAGCCGCCAGGGGGGATTTGAAAAACTGTTTTTT. Amino acid sequence: CASSRQGGFEKLFF.

The rearrangement joins TRBV29-1 to TRBJ2-3; 8 nucleotides line up with TRBD2. Germline CDR1 is SQVTM and CDR2 is ANQGSEA. Losses at the gene ends were 7 bases for V and 4 bases for J; bases not matched to a gene: 7. The CDR3 runs to 13 residues. CDR3 in amino acids: CSAAAGVPDTQYF. In DNA, the CDR3 is TGCAGCGCCGCAGCGGGAGTCCCAGATACGCAGTATTTT.

This clone turned up a few times. The chain couples TRBV2 to TRBJ2-5, with a weak D call TRBD2 (6 bases). The germline V and J ends were trimmed by 8 bases and 1 base, with 14 bases remaining between them. The CDR3 covers 14 residues. Germline CDR1 is SNHLY and CDR2 is FYNNEI. The CDR3 sequence: CASSGTFTQETQYF. CDR3 bases: TGTGCCAGCTCCGGGACTTTTACCCAAGAGACCCAGTACTTC.

This clone was picked up a small number of times. Relative to the germline gene, one junction end is altered; a read error may explain this. Written as DNA, the CDR3 is TGTGCCAGCAGCCTAGGACTAGCGGGGGGATCCACAGATACGCAGTATTTT. It encodes CASSLGLAGGSTDTQYF. The chain recombines TRBV13 with TRBJ2-3; 14 bases are shared with TRBD2. This CDR3 comprises 17 residues. The germline V gene has CDR1 PRHDT and CDR2 FYEKMQ (reference sequence).

Only a few counts were recorded for this clone. The chain has TRBV7-2 and TRBJ1-2; weak D call: TRBD1 (5 bases). The CDR3 is 13 residues long. Trimming left V 5 bases short and J 1 base short, with 8 bases between. The germline gives CDR1 SGHTA, CDR2 FQGNSA. The CDR3, as DNA: TGTGCCAGCAGCCCCCAGGGTAACTATGGCTACACCTTC. Protein: CASSPQGNYGYTF.

The chain recombines TRBV19 with TRBJ2-2; TRBD1 is a possible D gene (5 bases). Germline CDR1 reads LNHDA; CDR2 reads SQIVND (reference sequence). The CDR3 consists of 17 residues. Trimming shortened V by 1 base and J by 2 bases, and 14 bases separated the two germline ends. The CDR3 sequence is CASSIARAWANTGELFF. Here the CDR3 DNA reads TGTGCCAGTAGTATAGCCAGGGCATGGGCCAACACCGGGGAGCTGTTTTTT.

This chain joins TRBV10-3 and TRBJ2-2, with a tentative D call TRBD1 (6 bases). V lost 10 bases and J 3 bases, leaving 15 bases between the germline ends. CDR3 length: 14 amino acids. The germline CDR1 and CDR2 sequences are ENHRY and SYGVKD. Here the CDR3 reads CATTDRSDTGELFF. The CDR3 nucleotides read TGTGCCACCACAGACAGGTCAGACACCGGGGAGCTGTTTTTT.

The chain recombines TRBV11-2 with TRBJ2-3; 8 nucleotides agree with TRBD2. The ends lost 10 bases at V and 2 bases at J; junction bases unmatched: 8. Per the germline V gene, CDR1 is SGHAT and CDR2 is FQNNGV. CDR3 length: 14 amino acids. The CDR3 sequence is CATAGGSNTDTQYF. As DNA, the CDR3 is TGTGCCACCGCGGGGGGCAGTAACACAGATACGCAGTATTTT. Variable domain in full (rest from reference TRBV11-2 and TRBJ2-3): EAGVAQSPRYKIIEKRQSVAFWCNPISGHATLYWYQQILGQGPKLLIQFQNNGVVDDSQLPKDRFSAERLKGVDSTLKIQPAKLEDSAVYLCATAGGSNTDTQYFGPGTRLTVL.

This clone turned up a few times. The chain combines TRBV27 with TRBJ2-5; D is perhaps TRBD1 (7 bases). V gave up 0 bases and J gave up 5 bases, with 13 bases separating them. The germline V gene encodes CDR1 MNHEY and CDR2 SMNVEV (reference sequence). This CDR3 comprises 15 residues. CDR3 sequence reads: CASSLSEGAGETQYF. CDR3 coding DNA: TGTGCCAGCAGTTTATCCGAGGGGGCGGGGGAGACCCAGTACTTC.

The V call is TRBV30, the J call TRBJ1-2, with TRBD1 matching 7 bases. The V gene end was trimmed by 5 bases and the J gene end by 4 bases; junction bases not matched to a gene: 10. Germline V gene lookup returns CDR1 GTSNPN and CDR2 SVGIG (reference sequence). The CDR3 runs 14 residues. CDR3 coding DNA: TGTGCCTGGGCCCAGGGGGTCCCCCTCTATGGCTACACCTTC. Translating gives CAWAQGVPLYGYTF.

This clone came up a few times. CDR3 sequence (DNA): TGTGCCAGCAGTCGCGAGAACACTGAAGCTTTCTTT. Translating gives CASSRENTEAFF. The chain carries TRBV2 and TRBJ1-1; D is unresolved. V gave up 5 bases and J gave up 1 base, with 5 bases separating them. CDR1 is SNHLY and CDR2 is FYNNEI in the germline V gene. The CDR3 sequence is 12 residues long.

This clone is a singleton in its sample. V is TRBV19 and J is TRBJ1-5; D not resolved. V was pared by 5 bases and J by 6 bases, with 14 bases between. Germline CDR1 is LNHDA and CDR2 is SQIVND (reference sequence). The CDR3 is made up of 14 amino acids. CDR3 sequence reads: CASSGAGFGQPQHF. DNA of the CDR3: TGTGCCAGTAGTGGTGCCGGGTTTGGTCAGCCCCAGCATTTT.

V usage is TRBV27 and J usage is TRBJ2-1; D perhaps matches TRBD1 (5 bases). V was trimmed by 9 bases and J by 6 bases, leaving 15 bases between them. CDR3 length: 13 residues. Germline assignment: CDR1 MNHEY and CDR2 SMNVEV (reference sequence). This CDR3 reads CASSIWGRNEQFF. CDR3 in DNA: TGTGCCAGTTCAATCTGGGGCCGCAATGAGCAGTTCTTC.

The CDR3 is CASSLDGMYTGELFF. DNA for the CDR3: TGTGCCAGCAGCTTGGACGGGATGTACACCGGGGAGCTGTTTTTT. V usage is TRBV11-2 and J usage is TRBJ2-2, with D maybe TRBD2 (5 bases). Looked up from germline, CDR1 is SGHAT and CDR2 is FQNNGV. The CDR3 is 15 residues long. With 3 bases removed from V and 3 bases from J, the gap between germline ends came to 11 bases.

Written as DNA, the CDR3 is TGTGCCAGCAGCTTATCGCCTAGCGGGGGCCAAGAGACCCAGTACTTC. Translation: CASSLSPSGGQETQYF. This chain connects TRBV7-8 to TRBJ2-5; 10 nucleotides match TRBD2. Germline CDR1 and CDR2: SGHVS and FQNEAQ. Trimming removed 2 bases from V and 1 base from J; junction bases left unmatched: 4. CDR3 length equals 16 residues.

This clone was observed a handful of times. The chain employs TRBV7-6 and TRBJ2-1; D ambiguous. The CDR3 spans 13 residues. Germline values: CDR1 SGHVS, CDR2 FNYEAQ. V lost 11 bases and J lost 6, with 17 bases in between. The CDR3 sequence: CAPGMGGGNEQFF. In DNA form, the CDR3 reads TGTGCCCCTGGTATGGGTGGCGGCAATGAGCAGTTCTTC.

The chain recombines TRBV29-1 with TRBJ2-6; D is uncertain. Germline V lookup: CDR1 SQVTM, CDR2 ANQGSEA. V was shortened by 3 bases and J by 0 bases, with 15 bases between the two germline ends. The CDR3 consists of 17 residues. The CDR3 reads CSVEWPEDRSGANVLTF. Here the CDR3 DNA reads TGCAGCGTTGAGTGGCCTGAAGATCGCTCTGGGGCCAACGTCCTGACTTTC.

DNA for the CDR3: TGCGCCAGCAGCTCCTCTAGCGGGGGCCCAACCGGGGAGCTGTTTTTT. Its protein product is CASSSSSGGPTGELFF. This chain joins TRBV5-1 and TRBJ2-2, with 10 bases identical to TRBD2. This CDR3 comprises 16 residues. V was clipped by 3 bases and J by 5 bases; unmatched bases: 7. Germline CDR1 reads SGHRS; CDR2 reads YFSETQ.

The chain is built from TRBV5-6 and TRBJ1-2; TRBD1 agrees at 8 bases. Germline loops: CDR1 SGHDT, CDR2 YYEEEE. The CDR3 runs to 16 residues. With V trimmed by 4 bases and J by 0 bases, 8 bases remained unmatched. CDR3 amino acids: CASSRVGQGPNYGYTF. CDR3 nucleotide sequence: TGTGCCAGCAGCAGGGTCGGACAGGGACCTAACTATGGCTACACCTTC.

The CDR3 DNA sequence: TGTGCCAGCAGTCCGGGACAGACGTACGAGCAGTACTTC. This codes for CASSPGQTYEQYF. This sequence joins TRBV6-1 and TRBJ2-7; 7 bases map to TRBD1. Trimming cost V 5 bases and J 4 bases; bases outside gene matches: 5. The CDR3 is 13 amino acids. Germline CDR1 reads MNHNS; CDR2 reads SASEGT.

The rearrangement joins TRBV7-2 to TRBJ2-3, with no clear D. The V gene's germline CDR1 is SGHTA and CDR2 FQGNSA. The CDR3 contains 12 residues. Trimming shortened V by 2 bases and J by 5 bases, and 5 bases separated the two germline ends. The CDR3 reads CASSLLIDTQYF. The CDR3 bases are TGTGCCAGCAGCTTACTAATAGATACGCAGTATTTT.

The gene calls are TRBV29-1 and TRBJ2-7, with TRBD1 as a possible D gene (7 bases). Trimming shortened V by 0 bases and J by 3 bases, and 12 bases separated the two germline ends. In germline, CDR1 is SQVTM, CDR2 ANQGSEA. The CDR3 sequence is 14 residues long. CDR3 protein: CSVEDPGDSYEQYF. The CDR3 DNA reads TGCAGCGTTGAAGATCCGGGGGACAGCTACGAGCAGTACTTC.

The DNA for the CDR3 is TGTGCCAGCAGCTTAAGTGGCCTGGGCACAGATACGCAGTATTTT. Amino acid sequence: CASSLSGLGTDTQYF. The chain has TRBV7-2 and TRBJ2-3, with no clear D. V was pared by 2 bases and J by 1 base, with 10 bases between. Germline V gene sequence: CDR1 SGHTA, CDR2 FQGNSA. CDR3 length: 15 residues.

CDR3 loop: CASSESETMSTDTQYF. The CDR3 nucleotides are TGTGCCAGCAGTGAATCAGAGACTATGAGCACAGATACGCAGTATTTT. This chain links TRBV2 with TRBJ2-3; weak D call: TRBD2 (5 bases). Trimming left V 2 bases short and J 0 bases short, with 12 bases between. There are 16 residues in the CDR3. Germline V gives CDR1 SNHLY, CDR2 FYNNEI.

The chain combines TRBV2 with TRBJ2-6; D is undetermined. Germline CDR1 is SNHLY and CDR2 is FYNNEI. Trimming cost V 9 bases and J 1 base, with 7 bases left between them. The CDR3 has 13 residues. The CDR3 nucleotides read TGTGCCAGTCTGGAGTCTGGGGCCAACGTCCTGACTTTC. Translating gives CASLESGANVLTF.

The chain has TRBV11-3 and TRBJ2-3; possible D gene TRBD1, 6 bases. V was clipped by 6 bases and J by 4 bases, with 20 bases between them. CDR3 size: 16 residues. Germline V gene lookup returns CDR1 SGHNT and CDR2 YENEEA. The DNA for the CDR3 is TGTGCCAGCAGACCAAAGTGGGCAGGGGAAGCAGATACGCAGTATTTT. Translation: CASRPKWAGEADTQYF.

This clone has a single count. The rearrangement joins TRBV10-3 to TRBJ1-2, with D uncertain. Trimming stripped 3 bases from V and 2 bases from J, with 7 bases between. Germline values: CDR1 ENHRY, CDR2 SYGVKD. The CDR3 extends over 13 amino acids. The CDR3 sequence is CAISDAQNYGYTF. CDR3 nucleotides: TGTGCCATCAGTGATGCACAGAACTATGGCTACACCTTC.

The CDR3 DNA reads as TGTGCCAGCAGTGAGCTTGACAGGTACGAGCAGTACTTC. It encodes CASSELDRYEQYF. This chain links TRBV25-1 with TRBJ2-7; a possible D gene is TRBD1 (6 bases). V was clipped by 3 bases and J by 4 bases, with 10 bases between them. Germline CDR1 and CDR2: MGHDK and SYGVNS. The CDR3 extends over 13 amino acids.

This chain uses TRBV5-1 with TRBJ2-7; 9 bases align to TRBD2. The V segment lost 6 bases and the J segment 0 bases; nucleotides outside the gene matches: 7. This CDR3 contains 15 residues. Germline values: CDR1 SGHRS, CDR2 YFSETQ. The CDR3 reads CASTSLAGSSYEQYF. The CDR3 bases are TGCGCCAGCACCTCCCTAGCGGGAAGCTCCTACGAGCAGTACTTC.

This chain uses TRBV5-6 with TRBJ2-2; 10 positions agree with TRBD1. The germline V gene has CDR1 SGHDT and CDR2 YYEEEE. The CDR3 contains 18 residues. Trimming at V came to 2 bases and at J to 6 bases, leaving 13 bases not matched to a gene. In DNA, the CDR3 is TGTGCCAGCAGCTTTTTTGGCGGGACAGGGGACGCCCCCGGGGAGCTGTTTTTT. This codes for CASSFFGGTGDAPGELFF.

The chain couples TRBV29-1 to TRBJ2-7; D perhaps matches TRBD2 (6 bases). This CDR3 comprises 13 residues. Germline values: CDR1 SQVTM, CDR2 ANQGSEA. Trimming took 3 bases from V and 1 from J, leaving 10 bases between them. The DNA for the CDR3 is TGCAGCGTTGAGCGGGACGGATCCTACGAGCAGTACTTC. Translation: CSVERDGSYEQYF.